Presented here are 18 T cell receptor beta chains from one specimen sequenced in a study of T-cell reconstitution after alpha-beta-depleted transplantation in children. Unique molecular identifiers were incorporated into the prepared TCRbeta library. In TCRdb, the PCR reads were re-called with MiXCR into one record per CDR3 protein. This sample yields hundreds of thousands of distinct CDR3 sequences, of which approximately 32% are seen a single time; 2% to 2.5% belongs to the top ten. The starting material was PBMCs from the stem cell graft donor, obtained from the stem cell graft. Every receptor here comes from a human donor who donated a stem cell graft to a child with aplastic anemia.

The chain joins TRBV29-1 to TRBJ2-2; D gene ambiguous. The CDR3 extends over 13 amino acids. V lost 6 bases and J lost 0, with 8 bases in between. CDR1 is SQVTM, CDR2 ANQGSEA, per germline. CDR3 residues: CSVGRTNTGELFF. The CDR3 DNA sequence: TGCAGCGTAGGACGGACGAACACCGGGGAGCTGTTTTTT.

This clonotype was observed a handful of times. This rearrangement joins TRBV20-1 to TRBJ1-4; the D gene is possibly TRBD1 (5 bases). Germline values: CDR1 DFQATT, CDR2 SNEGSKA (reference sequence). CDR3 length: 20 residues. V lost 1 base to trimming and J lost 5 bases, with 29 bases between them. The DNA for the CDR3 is TGCAGTGCTAGAGGACACTTCCGGGACCACAGAACGTCGGGAAATGAAAAACTGTTTTTT. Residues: CSARGHFRDHRTSGNEKLFF.

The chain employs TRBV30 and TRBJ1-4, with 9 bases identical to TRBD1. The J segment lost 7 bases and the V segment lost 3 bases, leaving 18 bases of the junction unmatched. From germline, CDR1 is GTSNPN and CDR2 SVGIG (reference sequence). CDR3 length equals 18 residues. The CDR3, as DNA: TGTGCCTGGAGCTCCTTAGGACAGGGGAGTATAATCGGTGAAAAACTGTTTTTT. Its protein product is CAWSSLGQGSIIGEKLFF.

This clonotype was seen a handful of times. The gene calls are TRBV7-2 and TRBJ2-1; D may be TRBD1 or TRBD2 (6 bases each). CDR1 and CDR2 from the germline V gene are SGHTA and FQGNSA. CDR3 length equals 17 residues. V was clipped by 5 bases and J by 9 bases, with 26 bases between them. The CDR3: CASSRQTGPGTWSEQFF. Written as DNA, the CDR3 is TGTGCCAGCAGCCGTCAGACAGGCCCAGGGACTTGGAGTGAGCAGTTCTTC.

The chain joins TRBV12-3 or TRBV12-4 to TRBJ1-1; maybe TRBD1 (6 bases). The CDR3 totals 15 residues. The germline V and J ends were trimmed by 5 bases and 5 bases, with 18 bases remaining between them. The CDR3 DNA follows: TGTGCCAGCAGTAAGTACAGGGACTTGGGTACTGAAGCTTTCTTT. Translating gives CASSKYRDLGTEAFF.

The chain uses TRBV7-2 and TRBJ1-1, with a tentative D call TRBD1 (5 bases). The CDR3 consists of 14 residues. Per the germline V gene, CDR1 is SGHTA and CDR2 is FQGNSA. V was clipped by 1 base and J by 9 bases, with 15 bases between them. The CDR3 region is CASSLERAGGKAFF. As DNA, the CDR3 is TGTGCCAGCAGCTTAGAACGGGCGGGGGGAAAAGCTTTCTTT.

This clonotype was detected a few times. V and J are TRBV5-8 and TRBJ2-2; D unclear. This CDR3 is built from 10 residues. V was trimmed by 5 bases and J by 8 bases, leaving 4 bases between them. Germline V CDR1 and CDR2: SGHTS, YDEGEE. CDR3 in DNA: TGTGCCAGCAGACGAGGGGAGCTGTTTTTT. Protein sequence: CASRRGELFF.

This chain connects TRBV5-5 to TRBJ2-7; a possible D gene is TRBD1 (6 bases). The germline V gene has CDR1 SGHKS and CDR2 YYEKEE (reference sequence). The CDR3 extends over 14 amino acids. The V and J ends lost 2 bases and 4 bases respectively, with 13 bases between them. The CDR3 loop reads CASSFRIGTYEQYF. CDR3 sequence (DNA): TGTGCCAGCAGCTTTAGGATCGGGACATACGAGCAGTACTTC.

CDR3: CASSPIGQSSYNEQFF. CDR3 sequence (DNA): TGTGCCAGCAGCCCAATCGGGCAGAGCTCCTACAATGAGCAGTTCTTC. The chain couples TRBV7-8 to TRBJ2-1; D uncertain. Trimming took off 5 bases at V and 0 bases at J, with 14 bases between the two ends. CDR1 and CDR2 from the germline V gene are SGHVS and FQNEAQ. The CDR3 runs 16 residues.

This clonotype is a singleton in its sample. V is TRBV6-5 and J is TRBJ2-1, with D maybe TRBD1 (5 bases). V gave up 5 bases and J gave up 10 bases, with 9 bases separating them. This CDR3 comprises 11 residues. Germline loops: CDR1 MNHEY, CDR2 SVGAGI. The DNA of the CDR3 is TGTGCCAGCAGTCACAGACAGGAGCAGTTCTTC. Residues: CASSHRQEQFF.

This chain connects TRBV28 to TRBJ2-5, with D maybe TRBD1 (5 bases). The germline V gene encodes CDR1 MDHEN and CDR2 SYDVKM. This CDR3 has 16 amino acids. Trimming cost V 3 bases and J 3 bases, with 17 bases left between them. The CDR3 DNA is TGTGCCAGCAGTTTGGGGCAGGGCCCCGCGGAAGAGACCCAGTACTTC. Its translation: CASSLGQGPAEETQYF.

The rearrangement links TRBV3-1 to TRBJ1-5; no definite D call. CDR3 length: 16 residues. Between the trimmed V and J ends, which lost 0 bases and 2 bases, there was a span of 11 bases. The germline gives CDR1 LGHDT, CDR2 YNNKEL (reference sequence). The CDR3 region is CASSQELLGGNQPQHF. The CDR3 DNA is TGTGCCAGCAGCCAAGAACTTCTCGGTGGCAATCAGCCCCAGCATTTT.

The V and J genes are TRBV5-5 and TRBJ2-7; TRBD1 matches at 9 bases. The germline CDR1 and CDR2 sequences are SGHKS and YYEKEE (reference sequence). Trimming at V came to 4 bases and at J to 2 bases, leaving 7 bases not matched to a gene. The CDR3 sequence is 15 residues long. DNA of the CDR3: TGTGCCAGCAGCAAGGGGACAGGGAGCCCCTACGAGCAGTACGTC. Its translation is CASSKGTGSPYEQYV.

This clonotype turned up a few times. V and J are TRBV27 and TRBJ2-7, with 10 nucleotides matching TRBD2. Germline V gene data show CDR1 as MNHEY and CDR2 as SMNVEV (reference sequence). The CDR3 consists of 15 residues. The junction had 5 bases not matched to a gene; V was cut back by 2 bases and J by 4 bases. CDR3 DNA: TGTGCCAGCAGTTTACTCGCAGCGGGAGGGTACGAGCAGTACTTC. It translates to CASSLLAAGGYEQYF.

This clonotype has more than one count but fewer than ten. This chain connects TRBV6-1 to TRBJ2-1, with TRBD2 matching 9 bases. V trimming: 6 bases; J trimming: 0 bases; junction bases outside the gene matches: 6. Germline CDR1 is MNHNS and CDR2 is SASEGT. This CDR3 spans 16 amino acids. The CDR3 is CASRGLAGVSYNEQFF. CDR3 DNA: TGTGCCAGCAGGGGATTAGCGGGAGTCTCCTACAATGAGCAGTTCTTC.

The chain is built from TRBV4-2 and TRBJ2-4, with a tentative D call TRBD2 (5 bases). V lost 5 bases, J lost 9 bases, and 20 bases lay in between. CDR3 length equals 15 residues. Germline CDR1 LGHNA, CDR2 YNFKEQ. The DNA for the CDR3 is TGTGCCAGCAGCGGGCTGGCCGGCTCTGGGAGCATTCAGTACTTC. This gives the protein CASSGLAGSGSIQYF.

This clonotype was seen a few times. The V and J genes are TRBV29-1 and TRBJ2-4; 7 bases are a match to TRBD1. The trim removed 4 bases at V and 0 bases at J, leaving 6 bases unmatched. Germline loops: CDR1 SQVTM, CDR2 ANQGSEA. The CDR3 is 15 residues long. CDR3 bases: TGCAGCGTTGGAGGGACAGAACTAGCCAAAAACATTCAGTACTTC. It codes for CSVGGTELAKNIQYF.

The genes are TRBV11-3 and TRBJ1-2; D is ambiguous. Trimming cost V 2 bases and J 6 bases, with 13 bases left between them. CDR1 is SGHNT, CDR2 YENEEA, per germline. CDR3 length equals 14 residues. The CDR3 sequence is CASSLNGEIDGYTF. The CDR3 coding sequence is TGTGCCAGCAGCTTAAATGGGGAGATCGATGGCTACACCTTC. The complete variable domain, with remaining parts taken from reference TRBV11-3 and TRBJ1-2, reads EAGVVQSPRYKIIEKKQPVAFWCNPISGHNTLYWYLQNLGQGPELLIRYENEEAVDDSQLPKDRFSAERLKGVDSTLKIQPAELGDSAVYLCASSLNGEIDGYTFGSGTRLTVV.